This T cell receptor beta chain was retrieved from a study of monozygotic twins with inflammatory bowel disease. TCRdb reprocessed the 5' RACE reads; each CDR3 protein has one entry and no DNA is given. The clone table shows under 150,000 distinct CDR3 sequences, with the ten largest holding 2% to 3%. Per germline, CDR1 DFQATT and CDR2 SNEGSKA (reference sequence). The CDR3 is 12 amino acids. The sample taken for sequencing was blood. The rearrangement uses TRBV20-1 and TRBJ2-5; lacking DNA, the TRBD1 call made by TCRdb goes unchecked. The origin of this receptor is a human donor with ulcerative colitis or Crohn's disease, or a healthy co-twin of an affected twin (not recorded which). CDR3 in amino acids: CSVLPGGETQYF.